These 4 T cell receptor beta chains came from one sample sequenced in a study of beta chain features in type 1 diabetes. Study-level results: All four CD4+ subsets of Type 1 diabetes patients contained TCRB CDR3s that were moderately but significantly shorter.

Their recognized antigens are unknown. As every portion of the isolated RNA was reverse transcribed, the sequencing read expressed TCRB transcripts. Method: immunoSEQ multiplex PCR; TCRdb's copy keeps in-frame clones and lacks some. Seen here are around 140,000 clones, 9% observed once, and the top ten hold 0.65% to 0.75%. The sequencing input was central memory CD4+ T cells from blood. The receptors were sampled from a man younger than 40 with type 1 diabetes.

The chain links TRBV9 to TRBJ2-1, with a possible D match to TRBD1 (5 bases). This CDR3 has 14 residues. V lost 1 base and J lost 7, with 12 bases in between. CDR1 and CDR2 (germline): SGDLS, YYNGEE. The CDR3 is CASSVRGFENEQFF. The CDR3, as DNA: TGTGCCAGCAGCGTAAGGGGTTTCGAGAATGAGCAGTTCTTC.

On this clone: A read error may produce the germline difference seen at one junction end. The V call is TRBV7-9, the J call TRBJ1-4, with D possibly TRBD1 on 6 matching bases. Germline V gene data show CDR1 as SEHNR and CDR2 as FQNEAQ (reference sequence). CDR3 length: 15 residues. The CDR3 protein is CASSLVGTTDEKLFF. DNA of the CDR3: TGTGCCAGCAGCTTAGTTGGGACAACTGATGAAAAACTGTTTTTT.

A few counts support this clone. The J gene is TRBJ2-1, the V gene TRBV7-2, with 7 bases aligning to TRBD2. Germline trimming cut 5 bases from V and 6 bases from J; bases unmatched to any gene: 13. CDR3 length: 16 amino acids. CDR1 and CDR2 from the germline V gene are SGHTA and FQGNSA. The CDR3 protein is CASSPPRGRGSNEQFF. The CDR3, as DNA: TGTGCCAGCAGCCCTCCGAGAGGGCGGGGGAGCAATGAGCAGTTCTTC.

The rearrangement links TRBV29-1 to TRBJ2-5; no firm D call. The CDR3 has 11 amino acids. With 5 bases removed from V and 5 bases from J, the gap between germline ends came to 9 bases. The germline V gene encodes CDR1 SQVTM and CDR2 ANQGSEA. DNA of the CDR3: TGCAGCGTTTGGGCCCTGGAGACCCAGTACTTC. Translated, it gives CSVWALETQYF.